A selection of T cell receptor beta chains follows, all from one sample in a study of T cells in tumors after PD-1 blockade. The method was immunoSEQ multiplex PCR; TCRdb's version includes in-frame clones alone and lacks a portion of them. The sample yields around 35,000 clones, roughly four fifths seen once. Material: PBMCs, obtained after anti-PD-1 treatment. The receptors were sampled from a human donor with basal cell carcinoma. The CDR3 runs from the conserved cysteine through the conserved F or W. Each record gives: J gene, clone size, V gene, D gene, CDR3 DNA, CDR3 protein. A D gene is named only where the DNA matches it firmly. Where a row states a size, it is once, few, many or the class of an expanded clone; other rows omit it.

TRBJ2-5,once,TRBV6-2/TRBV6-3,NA,TGTGCCAGCAGTCAGCCGGACAGGGAGGGAGAGACCCAGTACTTC,CASSQPDREGETQYF
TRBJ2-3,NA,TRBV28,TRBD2,TGTGCCAGCAGTAGCTCAGCGGGAGGATTCACAGATACGCAGTATTTT,CASSSSAGGFTDTQYF
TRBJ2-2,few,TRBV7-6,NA,TGTGCCAGCAGCCTATCCGTGCAGTCGAACACCGGGGAGCTGTTTTTT,CASSLSVQSNTGELFF
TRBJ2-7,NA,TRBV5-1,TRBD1,TGCGCCAGGATCCTTCTCCGATTTACCACACTTACCCTTACAGGGGATCCCTACGAGCAGTACTTC,CARILLRFTTLTLTGDPYEQYF
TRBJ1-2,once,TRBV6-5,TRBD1,TGTGCCAGCAGTTACGACAGGGTGGGAGACTATGGCTACACCTTC,CASSYDRVGDYGYTF
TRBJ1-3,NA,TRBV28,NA,TGTGCCAGCAGCACTGGAAACACCATATATTTT,CASSTGNTIYF
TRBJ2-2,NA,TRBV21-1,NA,TGTGCCAGCAGCAAAGGCGCAGGGGCGAACACCGGGGAGCTGTTTTTT,CASSKGAGANTGELFF
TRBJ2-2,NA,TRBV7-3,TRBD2,TGTGCCAGCAGCCGGAGTCGAGTGACTAGCGGGGGGGCTCACACCGGGGAGCTGTTTTTT,CASSRSRVTSGGAHTGELFF
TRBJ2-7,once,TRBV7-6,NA,TGTGCCAGCAGCGATGGGTTGACTGGAGGCGAGCAGTACTTC,CASSDGLTGGEQYF
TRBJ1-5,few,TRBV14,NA,TGTGCCAGCAGCCAAGCAGGGACCAATCAGCCCCAGCATTTT,CASSQAGTNQPQHF
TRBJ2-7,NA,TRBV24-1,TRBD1,TGTGCCACCGCCGGGACAGGGTACGAGCAGTACTTC,CATAGTGYEQYF
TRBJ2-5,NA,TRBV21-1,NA,TGTGCCAGCAGCTGGCGTTATTCGAGGGGCAACCAAGAGACCCAGTACTTC,CASSWRYSRGNQETQYF
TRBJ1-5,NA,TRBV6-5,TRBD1,TGTGCCAGCAGTTTCAGGGGGAGTAATCAGCCCCAGCATTTT,CASSFRGSNQPQHF
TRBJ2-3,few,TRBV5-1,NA,TGCGCCAGCAGCTTAATGGACAACACAGATACGCAGTATTTT,CASSLMDNTDTQYF
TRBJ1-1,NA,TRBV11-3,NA,TGTGCCAGCAGCTTAGTTCAGGGAGGAAGCACTGAAGCTTTCTTT,CASSLVQGGSTEAFF
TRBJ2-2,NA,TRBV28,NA,TGTGCCAGTCAGGGGGGCCTACGAACCGGGGAGCTGTTTTTT,CASQGGLRTGELFF
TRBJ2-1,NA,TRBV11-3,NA,TGTGCCAGCGTCCGGGACACCTCCTACAATGAGCAGTTCTTC,CASVRDTSYNEQFF
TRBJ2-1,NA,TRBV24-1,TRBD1,TGTGCCACCAGTGGTCCCGGGACAGGGGGAAATGAGCAGTTCTTC,CATSGPGTGGNEQFF
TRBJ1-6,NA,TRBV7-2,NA,TGTGCCAGCAGCCAGGGGCAGGGTGGGGCAGGGTATAATTCACCCCTCCACTTT,CASSQGQGGAGYNSPLHF
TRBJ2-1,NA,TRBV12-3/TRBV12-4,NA,TGTGCCACCAAAATCGACAGTTACAATGAGCAGTTCTTC,CATKIDSYNEQFF
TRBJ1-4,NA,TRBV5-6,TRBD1,TGTGCCAGCAATCCGGGACAGGGGGTCCTAGCAACTAATGAAAAACTGTTTTTT,CASNPGQGVLATNEKLFF
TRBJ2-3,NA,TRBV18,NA,TGTGCCAGCTCACCGGGACTGAGCACAGATACGCAGTATTTT,CASSPGLSTDTQYF
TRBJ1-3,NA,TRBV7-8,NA,TGTGCCAGCACCGGGTCCTCTGGAAACACCATATATTTT,CASTGSSGNTIYF
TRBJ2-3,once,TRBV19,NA,TGTGCCAGTAGTATACAAGATACGCAGTATTTT,CASSIQDTQYF
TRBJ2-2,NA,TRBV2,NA,TGTGCCAGCACCGACGCGGACGGACCCACCGGGGAGCTGTTTTTT,CASTDADGPTGELFF
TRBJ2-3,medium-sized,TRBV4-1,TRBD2,TGCGCCAGCAGCCAAGATTCGAGCGGGGGCCTCACAGATACGCAGTATTTT,CASSQDSSGGLTDTQYF
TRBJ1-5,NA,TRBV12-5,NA,TGTGCTAGTGGTTTGTCAGGAACACTGGAACCCCAGCATTTT,CASGLSGTLEPQHF
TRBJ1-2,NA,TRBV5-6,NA,TGTGCCAGCAGCTTGCAGGCTGGCTACACCTTC,CASSLQAGYTF
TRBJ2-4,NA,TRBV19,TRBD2,TGTGCCAGTAGTTCCCCCGGGAGGGAAAACATTCAGTACTTC,CASSSPGRENIQYF
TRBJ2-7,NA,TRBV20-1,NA,TGCAGTGCTGCACGGGGGTACGAGCAGTACTTC,CSAARGYEQYF
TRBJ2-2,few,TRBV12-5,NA,TGTGCTAGTGGGTGGTCGGGGACCGGGGAGCTGTTTTTT,CASGWSGTGELFF
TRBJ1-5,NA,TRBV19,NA,TGTGCCAGTAGTTCTTCCAGGGCGTGGGGCAATCAGCCCCAGCATTTT,CASSSSRAWGNQPQHF
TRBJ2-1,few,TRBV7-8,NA,TGTGCCAGCAGCTTGATAACCGACAGATTCACTGAGCAGTTCTTC,CASSLITDRFTEQFF
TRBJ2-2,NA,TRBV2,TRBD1,TGTGCCAGCAACCGGCAGGGGGCGACCGGGGAGCTGTTTTTT,CASNRQGATGELFF
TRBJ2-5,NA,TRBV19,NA,TGTGCCAGTAGTTCCTGGGGGCAAGAGACCCAGTACTTC,CASSSWGQETQYF
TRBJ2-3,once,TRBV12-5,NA,TGTGCTAGTGGTTCTCAATCGATAGGATCAGATACGCAGTATTTT,CASGSQSIGSDTQYF
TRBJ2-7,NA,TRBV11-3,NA,TGTGCCAGCAGCTTAACGTACCTAAGCTCCTACGAGCAGTACTTC,CASSLTYLSSYEQYF
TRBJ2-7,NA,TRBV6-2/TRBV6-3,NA,TGTGCCAGCAGTTACCTTTACGAGCAGTACTTC,CASSYLYEQYF
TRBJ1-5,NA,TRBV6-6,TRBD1,TGTGCCAGCAGTGACCGACAGGGATCCAATCAGCCCCAGCATTTT,CASSDRQGSNQPQHF